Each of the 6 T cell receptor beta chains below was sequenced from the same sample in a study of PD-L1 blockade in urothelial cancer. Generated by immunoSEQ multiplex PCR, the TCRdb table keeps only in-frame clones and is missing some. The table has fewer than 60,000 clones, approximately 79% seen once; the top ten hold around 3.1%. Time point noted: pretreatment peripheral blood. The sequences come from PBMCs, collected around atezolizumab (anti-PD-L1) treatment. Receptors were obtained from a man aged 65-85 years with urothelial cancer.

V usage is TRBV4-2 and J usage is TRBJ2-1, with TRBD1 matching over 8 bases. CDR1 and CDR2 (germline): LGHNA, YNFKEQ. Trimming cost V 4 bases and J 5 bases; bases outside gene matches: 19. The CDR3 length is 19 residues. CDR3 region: CASSLFALSGTGMNNEQFF. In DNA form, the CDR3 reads TGTGCCAGCAGCCTTTTTGCCCTCTCCGGGACAGGAATGAACAATGAGCAGTTCTTC.

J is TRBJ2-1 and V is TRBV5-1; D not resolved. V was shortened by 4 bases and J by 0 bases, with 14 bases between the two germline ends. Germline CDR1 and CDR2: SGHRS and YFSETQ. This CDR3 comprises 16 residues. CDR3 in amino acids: CASSLTQISSYNEQFF. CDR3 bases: TGCGCCAGCAGCCTGACACAAATTAGCTCCTACAATGAGCAGTTCTTC.

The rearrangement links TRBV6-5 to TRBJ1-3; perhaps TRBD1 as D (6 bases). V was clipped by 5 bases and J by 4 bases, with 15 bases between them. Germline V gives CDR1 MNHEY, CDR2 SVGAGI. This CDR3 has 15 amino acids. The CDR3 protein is CASSITGSRGNTIYF. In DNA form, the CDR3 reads TGTGCCAGCAGTATTACAGGGTCCCGCGGAAACACCATATATTTT.

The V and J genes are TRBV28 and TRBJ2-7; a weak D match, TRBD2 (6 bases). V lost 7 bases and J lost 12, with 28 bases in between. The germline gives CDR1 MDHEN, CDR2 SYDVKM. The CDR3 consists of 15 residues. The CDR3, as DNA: TGTGCCAGCACCACCTCCTCCGGGACTCCTAATCTCTCGTACTTC. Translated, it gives CASTTSSGTPNLSYF.

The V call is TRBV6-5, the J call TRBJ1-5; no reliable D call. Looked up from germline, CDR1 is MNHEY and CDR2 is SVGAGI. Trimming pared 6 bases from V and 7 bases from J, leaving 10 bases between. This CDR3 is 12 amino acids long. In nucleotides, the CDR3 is TGTGCCAGCAGGTCTAGTATGCAGCCCCAGCATTTT. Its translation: CASRSSMQPQHF.

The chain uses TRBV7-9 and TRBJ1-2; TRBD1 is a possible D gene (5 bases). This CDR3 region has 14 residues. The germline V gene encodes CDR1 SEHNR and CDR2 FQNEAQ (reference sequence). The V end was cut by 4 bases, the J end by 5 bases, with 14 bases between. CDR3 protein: CASSSSQGYYGYTF. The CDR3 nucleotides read TGTGCCAGCAGCTCCTCCCAGGGTTATTATGGCTACACCTTC.